This T cell receptor (beta chain) was sequenced in a study of neurological immune-mediated disorders. This clonotype was counted many times. Each CDR3 protein is one row after TCRdb ran MiXCR on the 5' RACE reads. This table holds roughly 52,000 distinct CDR3 sequences, more than 3.5% found once. The CDR3 consists of 17 residues. Trimming cost V 3 bases and J 2 bases, with 19 bases left between them. The germline CDR1 and CDR2 sequences are KGHSH and LQKENI. The receptor comes from a man in his 60s with multiple sclerosis. The sample comprised PBMCs. The chain joins TRBV18 to TRBJ1-2; weak D call: TRBD1 (6 bases). Written as DNA, the CDR3 is TGTGCCAGCTCACCGGTCCAGCCAGGGGCAGGGAACTATGGCTACACCTTC. Amino acids: CASSPVQPGAGNYGYTF.